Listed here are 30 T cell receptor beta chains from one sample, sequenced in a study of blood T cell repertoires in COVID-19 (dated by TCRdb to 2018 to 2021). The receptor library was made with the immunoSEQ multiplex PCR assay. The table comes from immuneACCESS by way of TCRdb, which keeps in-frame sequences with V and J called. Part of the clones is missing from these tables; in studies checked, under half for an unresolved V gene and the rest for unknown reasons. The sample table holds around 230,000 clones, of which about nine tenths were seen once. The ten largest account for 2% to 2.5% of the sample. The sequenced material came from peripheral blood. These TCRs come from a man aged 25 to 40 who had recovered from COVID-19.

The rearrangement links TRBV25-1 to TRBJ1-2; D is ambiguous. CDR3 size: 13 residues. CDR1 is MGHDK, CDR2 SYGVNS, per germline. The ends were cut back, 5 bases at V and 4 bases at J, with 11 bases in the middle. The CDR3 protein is CASSPGSTYGYTF. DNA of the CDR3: TGTGCCAGCAGTCCAGGAAGTACCTATGGCTACACCTTC.

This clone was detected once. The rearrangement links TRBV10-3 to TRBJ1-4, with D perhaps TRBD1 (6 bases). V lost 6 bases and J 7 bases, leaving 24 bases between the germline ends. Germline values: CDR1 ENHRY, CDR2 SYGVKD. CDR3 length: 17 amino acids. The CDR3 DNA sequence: TGTGCCATCAGCGCGCATTCAGGGGAGACCTCCTCTGAAAAACTGTTTTTT. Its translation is CAISAHSGETSSEKLFF.

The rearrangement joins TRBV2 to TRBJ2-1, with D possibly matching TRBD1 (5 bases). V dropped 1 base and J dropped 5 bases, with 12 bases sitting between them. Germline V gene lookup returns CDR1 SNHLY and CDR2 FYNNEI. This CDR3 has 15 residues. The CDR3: CASSEEPTANNEQFF. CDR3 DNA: TGTGCCAGCAGTGAAGAGCCGACAGCGAACAATGAGCAGTTCTTC.

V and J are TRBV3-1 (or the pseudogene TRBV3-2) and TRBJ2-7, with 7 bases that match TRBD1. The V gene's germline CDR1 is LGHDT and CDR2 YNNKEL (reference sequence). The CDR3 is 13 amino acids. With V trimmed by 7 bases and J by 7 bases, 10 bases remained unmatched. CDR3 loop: CASKTKGAGEQYF. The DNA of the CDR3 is TGTGCCAGCAAAACTAAGGGGGCAGGAGAGCAGTACTTC.

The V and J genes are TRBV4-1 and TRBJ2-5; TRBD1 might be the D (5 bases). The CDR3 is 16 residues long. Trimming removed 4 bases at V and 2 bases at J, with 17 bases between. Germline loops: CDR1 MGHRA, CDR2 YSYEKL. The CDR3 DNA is TGCGCCAGCAGCCCTGACGTGGGCAGGGAACAAGAGACCCAGTACTTC. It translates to CASSPDVGREQETQYF.

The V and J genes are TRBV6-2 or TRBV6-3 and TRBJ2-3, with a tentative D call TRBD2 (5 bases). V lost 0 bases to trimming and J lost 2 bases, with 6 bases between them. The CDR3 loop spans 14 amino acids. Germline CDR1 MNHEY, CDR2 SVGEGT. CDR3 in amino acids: CASSYSGATDTQYF. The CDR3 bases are TGTGCCAGCAGTTACTCGGGAGCCACAGATACGCAGTATTTT.

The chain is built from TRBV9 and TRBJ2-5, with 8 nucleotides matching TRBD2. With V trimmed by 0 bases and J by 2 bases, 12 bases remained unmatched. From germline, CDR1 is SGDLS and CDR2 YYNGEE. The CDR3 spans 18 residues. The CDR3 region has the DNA TGTGCCAGCAGCGTAGGAGGTCTAGCGGGCGGGAATCAAGAGACCCAGTACTTC. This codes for CASSVGGLAGGNQETQYF.

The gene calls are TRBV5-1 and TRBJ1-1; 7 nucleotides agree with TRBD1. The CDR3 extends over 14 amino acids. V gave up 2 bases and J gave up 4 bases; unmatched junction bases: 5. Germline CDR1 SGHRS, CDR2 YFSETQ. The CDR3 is CASSLEGASTEAFF. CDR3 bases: TGCGCCAGCAGCTTAGAGGGGGCTAGCACTGAAGCTTTCTTT. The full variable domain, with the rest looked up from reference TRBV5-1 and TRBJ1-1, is KAGVTQTPRYLIKTRGQQVTLSCSPISGHRSVSWYQQTPGQGLQFLFEYFSETQRNKGNFPGRFSGRQFSNSRSEMNVSTLELGDSALYLCASSLEGASTEAFFGQGTRLTVV.

The CDR3 DNA sequence: TGTGCCAGCAGCCTCGGACTAGGGCCCTACGAGCAGTACTTC. The encoded protein is CASSLGLGPYEQYF. J is TRBJ2-7 and V is TRBV9; 7 bases map to TRBD2. The J segment lost 2 bases and the V segment lost 4 bases, leaving 6 bases of the junction unmatched. The CDR3 contains 14 residues. Germline-derived CDR1 and CDR2 are SGDLS and YYNGEE. The whole variable domain, filled in from reference TRBV9 and TRBJ2-7, reads DSGVTQTPKHLITATGQRVTLRCSPRSGDLSVYWYQQSLDQGLQFLIQYYNGEERAKGNILERFSAQQFPDLHSELNLSSLELGDSALYFCASSLGLGPYEQYFGPGTRLTVT.

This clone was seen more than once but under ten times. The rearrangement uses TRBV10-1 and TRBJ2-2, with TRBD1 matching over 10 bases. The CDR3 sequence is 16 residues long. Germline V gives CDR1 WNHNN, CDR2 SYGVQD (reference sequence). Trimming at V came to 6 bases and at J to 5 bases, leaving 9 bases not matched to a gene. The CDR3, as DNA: TGCGCCAGCAGCGCCTCCGGGACAGGGGTAACCGGGGAGCTGTTTTTT. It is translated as CASSASGTGVTGELFF.

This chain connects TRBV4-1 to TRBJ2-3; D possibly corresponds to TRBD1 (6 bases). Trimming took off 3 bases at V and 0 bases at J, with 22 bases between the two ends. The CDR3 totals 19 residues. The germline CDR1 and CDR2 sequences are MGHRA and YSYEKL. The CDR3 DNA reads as TGCGCCAGCAGCCAGAGCCCCCTTTCTATGGGGGCTAGCACAGATACGCAGTATTTT. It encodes CASSQSPLSMGASTDTQYF.

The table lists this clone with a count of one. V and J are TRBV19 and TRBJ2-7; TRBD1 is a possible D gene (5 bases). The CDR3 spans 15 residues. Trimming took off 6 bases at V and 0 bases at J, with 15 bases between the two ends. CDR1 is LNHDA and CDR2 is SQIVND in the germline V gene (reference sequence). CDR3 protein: CASREGEAPSYEQYF. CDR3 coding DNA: TGTGCCAGTAGGGAAGGGGAAGCACCCTCCTACGAGCAGTACTTC.

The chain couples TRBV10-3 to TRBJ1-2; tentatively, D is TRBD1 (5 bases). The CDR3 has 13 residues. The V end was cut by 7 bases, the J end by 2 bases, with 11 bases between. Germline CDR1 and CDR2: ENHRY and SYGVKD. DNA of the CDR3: TGTGCCATCACTAAAAGGGGCAACTATGGCTACACCTTC. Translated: CAITKRGNYGYTF.

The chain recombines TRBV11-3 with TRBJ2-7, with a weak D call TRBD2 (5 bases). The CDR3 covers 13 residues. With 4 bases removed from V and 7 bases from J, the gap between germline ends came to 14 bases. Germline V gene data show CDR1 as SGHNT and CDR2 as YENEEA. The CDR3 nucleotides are TGTGCCAGCAGCTCACTAGTATCGGGGGAGCAGTACTTC. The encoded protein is CASSSLVSGEQYF.

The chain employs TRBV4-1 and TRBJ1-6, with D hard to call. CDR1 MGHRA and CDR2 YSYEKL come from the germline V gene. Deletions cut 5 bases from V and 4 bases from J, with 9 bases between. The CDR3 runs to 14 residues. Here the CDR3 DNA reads TGCGCCAGCAGCGAGAGAAGTTATAATTCACCCCTCCACTTT. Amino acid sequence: CASSERSYNSPLHF.

The CDR3 nucleotides read TGTGCCAGCAGCATAAGGACAGGGGGATACGAGCAGTACTTC. Translated, it gives CASSIRTGGYEQYF. The rearrangement joins TRBV9 to TRBJ2-7; the match to TRBD1 covers 10 bases. The V and J ends lost 4 bases and 4 bases, in that order; junction bases with no gene match: 5. CDR1 and CDR2 (germline): SGDLS, YYNGEE. The CDR3 contains 14 residues.

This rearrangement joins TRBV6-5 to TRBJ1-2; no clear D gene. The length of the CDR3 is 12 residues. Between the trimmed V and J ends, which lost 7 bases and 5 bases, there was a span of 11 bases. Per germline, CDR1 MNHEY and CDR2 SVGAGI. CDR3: CASIDPIYGYTF. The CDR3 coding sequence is TGTGCCAGCATCGATCCTATTTATGGCTACACCTTC.

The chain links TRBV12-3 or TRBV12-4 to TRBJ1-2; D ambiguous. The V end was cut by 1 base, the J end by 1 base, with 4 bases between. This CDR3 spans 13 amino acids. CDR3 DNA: TGTGCCAGCAGTTTAGGAGTTAACTATGGCTACACCTTC. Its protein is CASSLGVNYGYTF.

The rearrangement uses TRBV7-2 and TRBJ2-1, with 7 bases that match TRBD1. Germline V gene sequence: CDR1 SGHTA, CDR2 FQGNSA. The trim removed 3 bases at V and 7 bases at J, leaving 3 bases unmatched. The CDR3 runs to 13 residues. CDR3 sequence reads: CASSFDRDNEQFF. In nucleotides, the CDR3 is TGTGCCAGCAGCTTTGACAGGGATAATGAGCAGTTCTTC.

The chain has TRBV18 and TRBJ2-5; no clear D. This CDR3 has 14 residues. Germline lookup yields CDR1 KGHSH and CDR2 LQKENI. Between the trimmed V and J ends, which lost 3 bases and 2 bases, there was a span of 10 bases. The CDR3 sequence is CASSPAAHQETQYF. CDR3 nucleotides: TGTGCCAGCTCACCGGCTGCCCATCAAGAGACCCAGTACTTC.

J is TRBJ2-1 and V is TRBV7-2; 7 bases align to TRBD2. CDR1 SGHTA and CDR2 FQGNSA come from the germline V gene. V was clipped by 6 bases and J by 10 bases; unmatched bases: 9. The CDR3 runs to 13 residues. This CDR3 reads CASSYIAGVEQFF. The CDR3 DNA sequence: TGTGCCAGCAGTTACATCGCGGGGGTGGAGCAGTTCTTC. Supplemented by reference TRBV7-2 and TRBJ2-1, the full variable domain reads GAGVSQSPSNKVTEKGKDVELRCDPISGHTALYWYRQSLGQGLEFLIYFQGNSAPDKSGLPSDRFSAERTGGSVSTLTIQRTQQEDSAVYLCASSYIAGVEQFFGPGTRLTVL.

The CDR3 region has the DNA TGTGCCAGCAGCGAGACGACAGGGTCGGGGTATGGCTACACCTTC. Protein: CASSETTGSGYGYTF. This chain joins TRBV6-5 and TRBJ1-2, with TRBD1 matching 7 bases. Germline V lookup: CDR1 MNHEY, CDR2 SVGAGI. The CDR3 has 15 residues. With 6 bases clipped from V and 5 bases from J, the junction kept 12 bases outside the gene matches.

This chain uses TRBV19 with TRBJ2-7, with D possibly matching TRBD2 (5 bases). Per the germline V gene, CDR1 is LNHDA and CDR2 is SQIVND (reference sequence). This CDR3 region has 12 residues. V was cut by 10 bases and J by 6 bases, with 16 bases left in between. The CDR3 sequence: CATSPTAGEQYF. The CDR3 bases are TGTGCCACTTCACCAACCGCGGGCGAGCAGTACTTC.

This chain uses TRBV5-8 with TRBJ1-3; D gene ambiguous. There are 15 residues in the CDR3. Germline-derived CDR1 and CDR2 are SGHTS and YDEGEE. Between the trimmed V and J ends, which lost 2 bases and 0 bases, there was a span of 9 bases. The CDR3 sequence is CASSFSGTSGNTIYF. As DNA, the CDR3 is TGTGCCAGCAGCTTTAGCGGTACCTCTGGAAACACCATATATTTT.

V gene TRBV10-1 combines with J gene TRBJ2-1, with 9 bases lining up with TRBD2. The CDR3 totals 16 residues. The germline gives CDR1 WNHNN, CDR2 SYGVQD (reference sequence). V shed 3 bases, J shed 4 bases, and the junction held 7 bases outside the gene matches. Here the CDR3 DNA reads TGCGCCAGCAGTGACCCCGGCGGGGGGGCTTACAATGAGCAGTTCTTC. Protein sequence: CASSDPGGGAYNEQFF.

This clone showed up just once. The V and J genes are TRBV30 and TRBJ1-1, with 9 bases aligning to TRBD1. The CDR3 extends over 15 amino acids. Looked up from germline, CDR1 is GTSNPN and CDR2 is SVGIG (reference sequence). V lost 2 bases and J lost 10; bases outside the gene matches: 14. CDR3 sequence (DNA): TGTGCCTGGAGTCTCTCCGGGACAGGGAGGAGAGGAGCTTTCTTT. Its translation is CAWSLSGTGRRGAFF.

The CDR3: CASSLGLGHVYEQYF. The CDR3 bases are TGCGCCAGCAGCTTGGGGCTGGGACACGTCTACGAGCAGTACTTC. The rearrangement joins TRBV5-1 to TRBJ2-7; D possibly corresponds to TRBD1 (6 bases). Germline V gene data show CDR1 as SGHRS and CDR2 as YFSETQ. Deletions cut 0 bases from V and 3 bases from J, with 13 bases between. The CDR3 is 15 residues long.

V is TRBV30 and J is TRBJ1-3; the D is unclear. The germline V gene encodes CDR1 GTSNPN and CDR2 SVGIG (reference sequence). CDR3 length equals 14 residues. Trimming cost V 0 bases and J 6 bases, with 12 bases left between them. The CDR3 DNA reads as TGTGCCTGGAGTGTACAGTCGGAAGCAAACACCATATATTTT. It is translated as CAWSVQSEANTIYF.

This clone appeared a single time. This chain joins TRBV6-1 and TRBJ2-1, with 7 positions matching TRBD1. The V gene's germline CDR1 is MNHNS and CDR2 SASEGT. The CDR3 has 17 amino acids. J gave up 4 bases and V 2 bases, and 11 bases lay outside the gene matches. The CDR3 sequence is CASSEPRRQGAYNEQFF. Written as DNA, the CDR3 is TGTGCCAGCAGTGAACCCCGCCGACAGGGAGCTTACAATGAGCAGTTCTTC.

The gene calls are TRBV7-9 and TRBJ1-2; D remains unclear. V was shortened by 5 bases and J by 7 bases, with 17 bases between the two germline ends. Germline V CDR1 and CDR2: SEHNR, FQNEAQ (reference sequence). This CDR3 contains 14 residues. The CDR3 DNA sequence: TGTGCCAGCAGCCCTTCACGGAGATCGGGTGGCTACACCTTC. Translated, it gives CASSPSRRSGGYTF.